This TCR beta chain comes out of a study of long-term antiretroviral therapy in people with HIV. Germline CDR1 is WSHSY and CDR2 is SAAADI. Trimming removed 3 bases at V and 6 bases at J, with 15 bases between. The CDR3 sequence is 14 residues long. An immunoSEQ assay, version v3.0, was performed at survey level. TCRdb's table, derived via immunoSEQ multiplex PCR, lists solely in-frame clones and lacks some. The top ten clones hold roughly 13% of a sample with under 20,000 clones, just over 90% of them seen once. This clone showed up just once. V and J are TRBV10-2 and TRBJ2-7; D is possibly TRBD1 (5 bases). The sequencing used unsorted PBMCs, collected 0.6 years after starting antiretroviral therapy. The receptor's source is a woman between 40 and 50 years old with HIV. The CDR3 bases are TGCGCCAGCAGTGACAGCAGGGCTGGCGTCGAGCAGTACTTC. Translation: CASSDSRAGVEQYF.